This T cell receptor beta chain was found in a study of blood T cell repertoires in COVID-19. Study overall: The United States, Italy and Spain provided the acute and convalescent COVID-19 samples.

Living in under 30 US areas, the participants were between roughly 18 and 90 years of age. Donors in Cohort 3 counted as recovered after two negative PCRs, clearance, or symptom resolution. CDR3 length: 13 amino acids. V lost 1 base to trimming and J lost 6 bases; unmatched junction nucleotides: 0. Germline-derived CDR1 and CDR2 are SGHVS and FNYEAQ. The table came from immunoSEQ multiplex PCR; TCRdb's copy has only in-frame clones and leaves some out. The profile shows some 140,000 clones, roughly 83% of them singletons. The origin of this receptor is a man aged 45 to 65 who had recovered from COVID-19. This rearrangement joins TRBV7-6 to TRBJ1-5; 7 bases line up with TRBD1. The sample was PBMCs or T cells enriched from blood (not recorded which). In DNA, the CDR3 is TGTGCCAGCAGCTTAGGGGACAGTCAGCCCCAGCATTTT. Translating it yields CASSLGDSQPQHF. The variable domain in full, with the rest retrieved from reference TRBV7-6 and TRBJ1-5, is GAGVSQSPRYKVTKRGQDVALRCDPISGHVSLYWYRQALGQGPEFLTYFNYEAQQDKSGLPNDRFSAERPEGSISTLTIQRTEQRDSAMYRCASSLGDSQPQHFGDGTRLSIL.